Each of the 26 T cell receptor beta chains below was sequenced from the same sample in a study of T cells in narcolepsy. The table came from immunoSEQ multiplex PCR; TCRdb's copy has only in-frame clones and leaves some out. The repertoire includes some 30,000 clones, approximately 89% of them detected once, and 0.85% to 1% sits in the top ten. Sequencing was done on a sample of memory (CD45RA-) CD4+ T cells from blood. Receptors were obtained from a human donor in good health.

The rearrangement links TRBV2 to TRBJ1-5; the match to TRBD1 covers 8 bases. Germline lookup yields CDR1 SNHLY and CDR2 FYNNEI. The CDR3 loop spans 11 amino acids. With V trimmed by 5 bases and J by 12 bases, 3 bases remained unmatched. Written as DNA, the CDR3 is TGTGCCAGCAGTCCCGGGACAGGCCAGCATTTT. Translation gives CASSPGTGQHF.

This clone came up once. The chain recombines TRBV25-1 with TRBJ2-1; D is ambiguous. Trimming cost V 4 bases and J 6 bases, with 10 bases left between them. Germline CDR1 and CDR2: MGHDK and SYGVNS. This CDR3 has 13 amino acids. The CDR3 loop is CASSGSFSNEQFF. CDR3 sequence (DNA): TGTGCCAGCAGTGGATCCTTTTCCAATGAGCAGTTCTTC.

The chain couples TRBV6-1 to TRBJ2-7; the match to TRBD1 covers 7 bases. CDR1 MNHNS and CDR2 SASEGT come from the germline V gene. The CDR3 loop spans 14 amino acids. With 5 bases clipped from V and 2 bases from J, the junction kept 6 bases outside the gene matches. The CDR3 spells CASSRQGKTYEQYF. The CDR3 bases are TGTGCCAGCAGTAGACAGGGAAAGACCTACGAGCAGTACTTC.

The gene calls are TRBV5-4 and TRBJ1-4, with D tentatively TRBD1 (6 bases). The CDR3 is 17 amino acids. Deletions cut 3 bases from V and 4 bases from J, with 19 bases between. The germline V gene encodes CDR1 SGHNT and CDR2 YYREEE (reference sequence). CDR3 residues: CASSSQLGGALNEKLFF. In DNA form, the CDR3 reads TGTGCCAGCAGCTCCCAACTTGGGGGGGCTCTTAATGAAAAACTGTTTTTT.

This clone appeared once. The J gene is TRBJ2-5, the V gene TRBV6-6, with a tentative D call TRBD1 (5 bases). Germline V gene sequence: CDR1 MNHNY, CDR2 SVGAGI (reference sequence). Deletions cut 2 bases from V and 5 bases from J, with 9 bases between. CDR3 length: 13 residues. The CDR3 bases are TGTGCCAGCAGTTACAGGGGCGGCGAGACCCAGTACTTC. Its protein is CASSYRGGETQYF.

This chain uses TRBV7-2 with TRBJ2-5; the match to TRBD2 covers 7 bases. The junction had 10 bases not matched to a gene; V was cut back by 4 bases and J by 2 bases. This CDR3 comprises 16 residues. CDR1 and CDR2 from the germline V gene are SGHTA and FQGNSA. The CDR3 DNA is TGTGCCAGCAGCTCGGGGGGTGGACCGGGGCAAGAGACCCAGTACTTC. Protein sequence: CASSSGGGPGQETQYF.

V usage is TRBV4-1 and J usage is TRBJ1-2; perhaps TRBD1 as D (5 bases). V lost 1 base to trimming and J lost 7 bases, with 16 bases between them. There are 15 residues in the CDR3. Germline V gene sequence: CDR1 MGHRA, CDR2 YSYEKL. CDR3: CASSQGGESYAGYTF. In DNA form, the CDR3 reads TGCGCCAGCAGCCAAGGGGGGGAATCGTACGCTGGCTACACCTTC.

The chain carries TRBV7-2 and TRBJ1-2, with a possible D match to TRBD1 (5 bases). The germline V and J ends were trimmed by 1 base and 6 bases, with 15 bases remaining between them. The CDR3 has 15 residues. Looked up from germline, CDR1 is SGHTA and CDR2 is FQGNSA. The CDR3 DNA follows: TGTGCCAGCAGCTTAGGTGTCGGACGAGGGGATGGCTACACCTTC. It yields the protein CASSLGVGRGDGYTF. Full variable domain (missing parts from reference TRBV7-2 and TRBJ1-2): GAGVSQSPSNKVTEKGKDVELRCDPISGHTALYWYRQSLGQGLEFLIYFQGNSAPDKSGLPSDRFSAERTGGSVSTLTIQRTQQEDSAVYLCASSLGVGRGDGYTFGSGTRLTVV.

This clone was seen just once. The V gene is TRBV6-1, the J gene TRBJ2-1, with 7 bases lining up with TRBD1. The CDR3 loop spans 15 amino acids. Germline CDR1 MNHNS, CDR2 SASEGT. V trimming: 2 bases; J trimming: 2 bases; junction bases outside the gene matches: 3. In nucleotides, the CDR3 is TGTGCCAGCAGTGAACCGGGACAGACCTACAATGAGCAGTTCTTC. Protein: CASSEPGQTYNEQFF.

This rearrangement joins TRBV7-6 to TRBJ2-3; D possibly corresponds to TRBD2 (7 bases). This CDR3 spans 13 amino acids. CDR1 SGHVS and CDR2 FNYEAQ come from the germline V gene. V was pared by 4 bases and J by 10 bases, with 15 bases between. Written as DNA, the CDR3 is TGTGCCAGCAGCTCATCAGGGGAGGGATCGCAGTATTTT. This translates into CASSSSGEGSQYF.

This sequence joins TRBV5-4 and TRBJ2-4; D not resolved. Germline lookup yields CDR1 SGHNT and CDR2 YYREEE (reference sequence). V shed 4 bases and J shed 8 bases, with 16 bases lying between them. This CDR3 has 14 residues. This chain's CDR3 is CASSATDGQHIQYF. The CDR3 DNA reads as TGTGCCAGCAGCGCGACGGACGGGCAGCACATTCAGTACTTC.

This chain joins TRBV4-2 and TRBJ1-6; a weak D match, TRBD1 (5 bases). CDR3 length equals 20 residues. V lost 0 bases and J lost 3, with 21 bases in between. Germline V CDR1 and CDR2: LGHNA, YNFKEQ. The DNA of the CDR3 is TGTGCCAGCAGCCAAGATCCCACAGGAGCCCTCCCTCGCTATAATTCACCCCTCCACTTT. Translation: CASSQDPTGALPRYNSPLHF.

The rearrangement joins TRBV7-2 to TRBJ2-5, with 8 bases that match TRBD1. This CDR3 is built from 13 residues. The V segment lost 3 bases and the J segment 4 bases; nucleotides outside the gene matches: 1. In germline, CDR1 is SGHTA, CDR2 FQGNSA. In DNA, the CDR3 is TGTGCCAGCAGCTTTACAGGGGGAGAGACCCAGTACTTC. It codes for CASSFTGGETQYF. The full variable domain, its missing parts supplied by reference TRBV7-2 and TRBJ2-5, is GAGVSQSPSNKVTEKGKDVELRCDPISGHTALYWYRQSLGQGLEFLIYFQGNSAPDKSGLPSDRFSAERTGGSVSTLTIQRTQQEDSAVYLCASSFTGGETQYFGPGTRLLVL.

The chain links TRBV7-2 to TRBJ1-1, with unresolved D. Looked up from germline, CDR1 is SGHTA and CDR2 is FQGNSA. Trimming took 6 bases from V and 2 from J, leaving 16 bases between them. The CDR3 totals 15 residues. CDR3 nucleotides: TGTGCCAGCAGTCTCCCCACATTAAGTAACACTGAAGCTTTCTTT. Amino acid sequence: CASSLPTLSNTEAFF.

V usage is TRBV20-1 and J usage is TRBJ1-3; D might be TRBD1 (5 bases). The CDR3 loop spans 11 amino acids. V shed 0 bases and J shed 8 bases, with 5 bases lying between them. Germline lookup yields CDR1 DFQATT and CDR2 SNEGSKA (reference sequence). Here the CDR3 reads CSAREGDTIYF. Here the CDR3 DNA reads TGCAGTGCTAGAGAAGGGGACACCATATATTTT.

The genes are TRBV6-1 and TRBJ2-1; 9 bases are a match to TRBD1. Trimming took 6 bases from V and 4 from J; bases not matched to a gene: 4. The CDR3 has 14 residues. Germline V gives CDR1 MNHNS, CDR2 SASEGT. The CDR3 DNA follows: TGTGCCAGCAGAGGGACAGGGCGGTACAATGAGCAGTTCTTC. Amino acid sequence: CASRGTGRYNEQFF.

This clone was seen only a few times. The rearrangement joins TRBV5-1 to TRBJ2-3, with D hard to call. The CDR3 has 16 amino acids. In germline, CDR1 is SGHRS, CDR2 YFSETQ. V was cut by 1 base and J by 1 base, with 13 bases left in between. The CDR3 DNA reads TGCGCCAGCAGCTTGAACCCCAGCACCGGCACAGATACGCAGTATTTT. It codes for CASSLNPSTGTDTQYF.

This rearrangement joins TRBV27 to TRBJ1-4; D gene uncertain. Germline lookup yields CDR1 MNHEY and CDR2 SMNVEV (reference sequence). The length of the CDR3 is 15 residues. The V gene lost 5 bases and the J gene lost 5 bases, with 15 bases spanning the gap. The CDR3 spells CASSPLGGSNEKLFF. CDR3 DNA: TGTGCCAGCAGTCCCCTAGGTGGATCGAATGAAAAACTGTTTTTT.

The V call is TRBV4-1, the J call TRBJ2-2; 7 bases line up with TRBD2. Trimming cost V 5 bases and J 3 bases; bases outside gene matches: 9. Germline V gene sequence: CDR1 MGHRA, CDR2 YSYEKL. The CDR3 loop spans 16 amino acids. CDR3 protein: CASSSRGRVDTGELFF. The CDR3, as DNA: TGCGCCAGCAGCTCACGGGGGAGGGTCGACACCGGGGAGCTGTTTTTT.

The J gene is TRBJ1-3, the V gene TRBV7-2; 8 bases agree with TRBD1. The CDR3 is 14 amino acids. The ends lost 8 bases at V and 0 bases at J; junction bases unmatched: 3. In germline, CDR1 is SGHTA, CDR2 FQGNSA. CDR3 region: CASGRGLSGNTIYF. For the CDR3, the DNA is TGTGCCAGCGGCAGGGGGCTCTCTGGAAACACCATATATTTT.

This sequence joins TRBV5-4 and TRBJ2-5; D is unclear. This CDR3 is built from 15 residues. Germline CDR1 SGHNT, CDR2 YYREEE (reference sequence). V shed 6 bases and J shed 5 bases, with 20 bases lying between them. CDR3 protein: CASTSRVGLRETQYF. The CDR3 nucleotides read TGTGCCAGCACCAGCCGGGTGGGTTTGCGGGAGACCCAGTACTTC.

The genes are TRBV6-5 and TRBJ1-3; no reliable D call. The CDR3 length is 14 residues. Germline V gene sequence: CDR1 MNHEY, CDR2 SVGAGI. V gave up 7 bases and J gave up 0 bases, with 10 bases separating them. The CDR3 DNA reads TGTGCCAGCAAGATAAGCTTCTCTGGAAACACCATATATTTT. This codes for CASKISFSGNTIYF.

J is TRBJ1-3 and V is TRBV5-1, with a possible D match to TRBD1 (5 bases). CDR1 is SGHRS, CDR2 YFSETQ, per germline. V lost 0 bases to trimming and J lost 0 bases, with 7 bases between them. The CDR3 totals 15 residues. CDR3 sequence: CASSLEGNSGNTIYF. Here the CDR3 DNA reads TGCGCCAGCAGCTTGGAGGGGAACTCTGGAAACACCATATATTTT.

The V and J genes are TRBV7-2 and TRBJ1-3; 7 nucleotides match TRBD1. V lost 5 bases and J lost 0; bases outside the gene matches: 4. Germline V gene data show CDR1 as SGHTA and CDR2 as FQGNSA. The CDR3 is made up of 15 amino acids. The CDR3 protein is CASSLGTDSGNTIYF. Here the CDR3 DNA reads TGTGCCAGCAGCCTAGGGACAGACTCTGGAAACACCATATATTTT.

This chain links TRBV5-1 with TRBJ2-6; D is ambiguous. CDR3 length: 15 residues. CDR1 SGHRS and CDR2 YFSETQ come from the germline V gene. Trimming left V 1 base short and J 0 bases short, with 5 bases between. The CDR3, as DNA: TGCGCCAGCAGCTTGTTGGCCTCTGGGGCCAACGTCCTGACTTTC. Its translation: CASSLLASGANVLTF.

The chain employs TRBV11-2 and TRBJ1-5; D not certain. Germline V gene sequence: CDR1 SGHAT, CDR2 FQNNGV. The CDR3 loop spans 13 amino acids. Trimming pared 5 bases from V and 3 bases from J, leaving 8 bases between. The CDR3 DNA sequence: TGTGCCAGCAGCCGAAGTTACAATCAGCCCCAGCATTTT. This codes for CASSRSYNQPQHF.